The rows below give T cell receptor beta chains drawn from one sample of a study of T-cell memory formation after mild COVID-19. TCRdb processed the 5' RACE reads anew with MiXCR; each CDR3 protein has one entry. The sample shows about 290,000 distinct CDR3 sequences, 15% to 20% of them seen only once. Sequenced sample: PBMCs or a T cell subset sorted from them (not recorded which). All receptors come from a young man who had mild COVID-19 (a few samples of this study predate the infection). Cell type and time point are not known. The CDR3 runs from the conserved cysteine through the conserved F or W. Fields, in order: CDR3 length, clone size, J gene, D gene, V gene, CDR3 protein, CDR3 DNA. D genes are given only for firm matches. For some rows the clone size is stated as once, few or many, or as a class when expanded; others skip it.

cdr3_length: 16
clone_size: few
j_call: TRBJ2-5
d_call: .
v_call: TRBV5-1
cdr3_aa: CASSPDPPRNQETQYF
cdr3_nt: TGCGCCAGCAGCCCCGACCCGCCACGGAACCAAGAGACCCAGTACTTC

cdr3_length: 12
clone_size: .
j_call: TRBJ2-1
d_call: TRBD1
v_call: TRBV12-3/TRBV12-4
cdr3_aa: CASSRRDRGKFF
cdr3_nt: TGTGCCAGCAGCCGTCGGGACAGGGGGAAGTTCTTC

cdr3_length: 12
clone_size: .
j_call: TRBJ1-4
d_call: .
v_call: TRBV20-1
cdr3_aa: CSGGVHNEKLFF
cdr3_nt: TGCAGTGGGGGGGTCCATAATGAAAAACTGTTTTTT

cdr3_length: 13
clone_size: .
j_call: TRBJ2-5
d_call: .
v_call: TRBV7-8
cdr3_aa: CASSLVSEETQYF
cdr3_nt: TGTGCCAGCAGCTTAGTTTCGGAAGAGACCCAGTACTTC

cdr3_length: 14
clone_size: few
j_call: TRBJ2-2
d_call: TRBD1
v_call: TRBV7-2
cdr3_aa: CASSPTGVTGELFF
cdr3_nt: TGTGCCAGCAGCCCTACAGGGGTCACCGGGGAGCTGTTTTTT

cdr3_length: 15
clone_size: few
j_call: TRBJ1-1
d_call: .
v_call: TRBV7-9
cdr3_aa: CASSTEGHLNTEAFF
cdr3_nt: TGTGCCAGCAGCACCGAGGGACATTTGAACACTGAAGCTTTCTTT

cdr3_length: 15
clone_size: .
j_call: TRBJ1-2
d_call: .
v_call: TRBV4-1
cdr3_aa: CASSHAFGGGYGYTF
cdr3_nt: TGCGCCAGCAGCCACGCGTTTGGCGGAGGCTATGGCTACACCTTC

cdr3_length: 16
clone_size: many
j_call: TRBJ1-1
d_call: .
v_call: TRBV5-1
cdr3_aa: CASSLGGAFLNTEAFF
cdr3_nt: TGCGCCAGCAGCTTGGGGGGCGCCTTTTTGAACACTGAAGCTTTCTTT

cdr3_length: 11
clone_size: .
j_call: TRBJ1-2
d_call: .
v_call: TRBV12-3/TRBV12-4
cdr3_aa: CASSLVVQATF
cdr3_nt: TGTGCCAGCAGTTTAGTAGTCCAGGCCACCTTC

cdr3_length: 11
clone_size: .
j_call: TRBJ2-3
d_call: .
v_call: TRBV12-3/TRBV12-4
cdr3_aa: CASALTDTQYF
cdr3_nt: TGTGCCAGCGCATTAACAGATACGCAGTATTTT

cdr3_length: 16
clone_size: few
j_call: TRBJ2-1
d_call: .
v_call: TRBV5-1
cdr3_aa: CASSLERTKSYNEQFF
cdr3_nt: TGCGCCAGCAGCTTGGAAAGGACAAAATCCTACAATGAGCAGTTCTTC

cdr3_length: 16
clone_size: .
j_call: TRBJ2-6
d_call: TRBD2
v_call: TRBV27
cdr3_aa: CASRNSGDSGANVLTF
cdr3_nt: TGTGCCAGCAGAAATAGCGGGGATTCTGGGGCCAACGTCCTGACTTTC

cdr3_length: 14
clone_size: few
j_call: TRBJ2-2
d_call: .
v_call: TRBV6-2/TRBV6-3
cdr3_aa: CASLQGKNTGELFF
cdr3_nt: TGTGCCAGCTTACAAGGCAAGAACACCGGGGAGCTGTTTTTT

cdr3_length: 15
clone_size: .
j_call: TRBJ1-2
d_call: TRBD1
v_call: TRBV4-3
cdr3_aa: CASSRDRGLSYGYTF
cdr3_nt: TGCGCCAGCAGCCGCGACAGGGGGCTAAGCTATGGCTACACCTTC

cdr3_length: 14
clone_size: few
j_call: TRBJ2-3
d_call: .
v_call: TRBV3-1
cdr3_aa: CASRRARATDTQYF
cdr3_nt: TGTGCCAGCAGGAGGGCAAGAGCCACAGATACGCAGTATTTT

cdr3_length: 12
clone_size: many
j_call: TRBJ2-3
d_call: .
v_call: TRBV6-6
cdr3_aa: CASSGGTDTQYF
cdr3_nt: TGTGCCAGCTCAGGGGGCACAGATACGCAGTATTTT

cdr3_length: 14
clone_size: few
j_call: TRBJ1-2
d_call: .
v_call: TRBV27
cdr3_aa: CASRIDGGNYGYTF
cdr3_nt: TGTGCCAGCAGGATCGACGGGGGTAACTATGGCTACACCTTC

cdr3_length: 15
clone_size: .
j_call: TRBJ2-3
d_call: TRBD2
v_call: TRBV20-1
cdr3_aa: CSARAVGLAGGAQYF
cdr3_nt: TGCAGTGCTAGGGCCGTCGGACTAGCGGGTGGCGCGCAGTATTTT

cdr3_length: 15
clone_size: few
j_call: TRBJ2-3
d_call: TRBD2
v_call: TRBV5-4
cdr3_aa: CASSLGTSPRDTQYF
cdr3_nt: TGTGCCAGCAGCTTGGGGACTAGCCCTCGTGATACGCAGTATTTT

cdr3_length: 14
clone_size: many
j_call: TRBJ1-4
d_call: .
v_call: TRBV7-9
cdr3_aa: CASSLAGANEKLFF
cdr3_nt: TGTGCCAGCAGCTTAGCAGGGGCGAACGAAAAACTGTTTTTT